Each of the 26 T cell receptor beta chains below was sequenced from the same sample in a study of blood T cell repertoires in COVID-19. The assay was immunoSEQ multiplex PCR, and TCRdb's table has in-frame clones only and misses some. The sample has over 200,000 clones; over 85% are singletons. Sequenced input: PBMCs or T cells enriched from blood (not recorded which). The receptor set was obtained from a woman between 25 and 40 years old with acute COVID-19.

The rearrangement joins TRBV12-3 or TRBV12-4 to TRBJ1-1; D is undetermined. This CDR3 has 11 amino acids. Trimming removed 7 bases at V and 10 bases at J, with 13 bases between. The CDR3 reads CASTQGGVAFF. The CDR3 coding sequence is TGTGCCAGCACCCAAGGCGGGGTAGCTTTCTTT.

The gene calls are TRBV27 and TRBJ1-5, with D hard to call. Trimming pared 2 bases from V and 3 bases from J, leaving 8 bases between. This CDR3 is 14 amino acids long. CDR1 is MNHEY and CDR2 is SMNVEV in the germline V gene (reference sequence). The CDR3 coding sequence is TGTGCCAGCAGTTTAAGCGGCTACAATCAGCCCCAGCATTTT. Translating gives CASSLSGYNQPQHF.

The chain joins TRBV29-1 to TRBJ1-2; 7 bases map to TRBD1. J was trimmed by 3 bases and V by 7 bases; bases with no gene match: 5. CDR1 is SQVTM, CDR2 ANQGSEA, per germline. This CDR3 spans 12 amino acids. CDR3 loop: CSERTGDYGYTF. The DNA of the CDR3 is TGCAGCGAACGGACAGGCGACTATGGCTACACCTTC. The full variable domain, its missing parts supplied by reference TRBV29-1 and TRBJ1-2, is SAVISQKPSRDICQRGTSLTIQCQVDSQVTMMFWYRQQPGQSLTLIATANQGSEATYESGFVIDKFPISRPNLTFSTLTVSNMSPEDSSIYLCSERTGDYGYTFGSGTRLTVV.

The chain uses TRBV2 and TRBJ2-7; D is possibly TRBD2 (6 bases). Germline V lookup: CDR1 SNHLY, CDR2 FYNNEI. This CDR3 is 14 amino acids long. Trimming removed 9 bases at V and 2 bases at J, with 17 bases between. CDR3 residues: CASSAGRQAYEQYF. CDR3 bases: TGTGCCAGTTCAGCGGGTCGGCAGGCCTACGAGCAGTACTTC.

V and J are TRBV7-8 and TRBJ1-3, with D uncertain. The CDR3 totals 15 residues. CDR1 and CDR2 from the germline V gene are SGHVS and FQNEAQ. Trimming pared 2 bases from V and 6 bases from J, leaving 14 bases between. Written as DNA, the CDR3 is TGTGCCAGCAGCTTATCAGGAGGGTATCCAAACACCATATATTTT. This codes for CASSLSGGYPNTIYF.

The chain combines TRBV6-2 or TRBV6-3 with TRBJ2-3, with D hard to call. The germline V gene has CDR1 MNHEY and CDR2 SVGEGT. Trimming removed 4 bases at V and 4 bases at J, with 3 bases between. The CDR3 is 11 residues long. CDR3 in DNA: TGTGCCAGCAGTTCGGCAGATACGCAGTATTTT. Its protein is CASSSADTQYF.

The chain employs TRBV7-9 and TRBJ2-2; TRBD2 matches at 11 bases. The trim removed 5 bases at V and 5 bases at J, leaving 13 bases unmatched. This CDR3 contains 18 residues. Germline V gene lookup returns CDR1 SEHNR and CDR2 FQNEAQ (reference sequence). CDR3 residues: CASSIIAATSGGTGELFF. The CDR3 region has the DNA TGTGCCAGCAGCATTATCGCCGCTACTAGCGGGGGAACCGGGGAGCTGTTTTTT.

The chain links TRBV27 to TRBJ2-7, with 11 bases that match TRBD2. The germline V gene has CDR1 MNHEY and CDR2 SMNVEV (reference sequence). J lost 4 bases, V lost 5 bases, and 7 bases had no gene match. This CDR3 contains 15 residues. CDR3 bases: TGTGCCAGCAGTATAGCGGGGGGGCAGTGGTACGAGCAGTACTTC. Translated: CASSIAGGQWYEQYF.

The chain has TRBV6-1 and TRBJ1-2; no clear D. CDR1 and CDR2 from the germline V gene are MNHNS and SASEGT. The CDR3 is made up of 11 amino acids. V gave up 5 bases and J gave up 8 bases, with 9 bases separating them. Here the CDR3 reads CASSPREGYTF. The CDR3 nucleotides read TGTGCCAGCAGTCCGAGGGAAGGCTACACCTTC.

The gene calls are TRBV7-9 and TRBJ1-1, with 8 positions matching TRBD1. After removal of 6 bases from V and 0 bases from J, the junction contained 12 bases not matched to a gene. CDR3 length: 17 amino acids. Germline V gene data show CDR1 as SEHNR and CDR2 as FQNEAQ (reference sequence). CDR3 region: CASSKGQAPSLNTEAFF. The CDR3 nucleotides are TGTGCCAGCAGTAAGGGACAGGCCCCTTCCCTGAACACTGAAGCTTTCTTT.

This CDR3 is CASSESRNSGNTIYF. DNA of the CDR3: TGCGCCAGCAGTGAGTCGAGAAACTCTGGAAACACCATATATTTT. This chain connects TRBV10-1 to TRBJ1-3; no definite D call. Germline assignment: CDR1 WNHNN and CDR2 SYGVQD (reference sequence). This CDR3 is built from 15 residues. V shed 0 bases and J shed 0 bases, with 6 bases lying between them.

The chain joins TRBV2 to TRBJ1-5, with D unresolved. Germline-derived CDR1 and CDR2 are SNHLY and FYNNEI. V was trimmed by 2 bases and J by 6 bases, leaving 14 bases between them. The CDR3 spans 15 residues. The CDR3 nucleotides are TGTGCCAGCAGTGAACCTCTGGCCCGCGGTCAGCCCCAGCATTTT. It specifies CASSEPLARGQPQHF. Together with reference TRBV2 and TRBJ1-5, the CDR3 gives the full variable domain: EPEVTQTPSHQVTQMGQEVILRCVPISNHLYFYWYRQILGQKVEFLVSFYNNEISEKSEIFDDQFSVERPDGSNFTLKIRSTKLEDSAMYFCASSEPLARGQPQHFGDGTRLSIL.

The chain carries TRBV12-5 and TRBJ2-7, with 8 bases that match TRBD2. This CDR3 has 13 residues. Germline CDR1 LGHNT, CDR2 FRNRAP. V was clipped by 7 bases and J by 5 bases; unmatched bases: 7. The CDR3 sequence: CASDHPGGDEQYF. The CDR3 region has the DNA TGTGCTAGTGACCACCCCGGGGGGGACGAGCAGTACTTC.

V usage is TRBV5-1 and J usage is TRBJ2-5; 14 bases map to TRBD2. This CDR3 has 17 residues. Germline CDR1 is SGHRS and CDR2 is YFSETQ. The junction had 7 bases not matched to a gene; V was cut back by 5 bases and J by 1 base. The CDR3 bases are TGCGCCAGCAGTTACGGGACTAGCGGGGGTCGCCAAGAGACCCAGTACTTC. Protein sequence: CASSYGTSGGRQETQYF. The entire variable domain, with the rest obtained from reference TRBV5-1 and TRBJ2-5, is as follows: KAGVTQTPRYLIKTRGQQVTLSCSPISGHRSVSWYQQTPGQGLQFLFEYFSETQRNKGNFPGRFSGRQFSNSRSEMNVSTLELGDSALYLCASSYGTSGGRQETQYFGPGTRLLVL.

The V call is TRBV7-8, the J call TRBJ1-2; TRBD1 agrees at 9 bases. Germline V gene sequence: CDR1 SGHVS, CDR2 FQNEAQ. The CDR3 runs to 13 residues. V gave up 5 bases and J gave up 7 bases; unmatched junction bases: 5. The CDR3 DNA reads TGTGCCAGCAGCCTGCGGGACAGGGCTGGCTACACCTTC. Translating it yields CASSLRDRAGYTF.

The chain has TRBV9 and TRBJ2-7; 11 positions agree with TRBD2. Looked up from germline, CDR1 is SGDLS and CDR2 is YYNGEE. The ends lost 0 bases at V and 4 bases at J; junction bases unmatched: 6. The CDR3 contains 16 residues. In DNA, the CDR3 is TGTGCCAGCAGCGTAGAGGAACTAGCGGGGGCTTACGAGCAGTACTTC. Protein: CASSVEELAGAYEQYF.

The V call is TRBV27, the J call TRBJ1-5, with 8 bases lining up with TRBD1. CDR1 and CDR2 (germline): MNHEY, SMNVEV (reference sequence). J gave up 1 base and V 7 bases, and 6 bases lay outside the gene matches. This CDR3 region has 15 residues. This CDR3 reads CASKVTGESNQPQHF. CDR3 DNA: TGTGCCAGCAAAGTGACAGGGGAAAGCAATCAGCCCCAGCATTTT.

The V and J genes are TRBV15 and TRBJ2-4, with D possibly matching TRBD1 (5 bases). CDR1 and CDR2 from the germline V gene are LNHNV and YYDKDF (reference sequence). Deletions cut 1 base from V and 3 bases from J, with 10 bases between. There are 15 residues in the CDR3. The CDR3 sequence is CATSRVDSFKNIQYF. CDR3 nucleotides: TGTGCCACCAGCAGAGTTGACAGTTTCAAAAACATTCAGTACTTC.

The J gene is TRBJ1-4, the V gene TRBV28; 8 bases are a match to TRBD1. V shed 7 bases, J shed 10 bases, and the junction held 14 bases outside the gene matches. The germline V gene has CDR1 MDHEN and CDR2 SYDVKM. CDR3 size: 15 residues. CDR3 amino acids: CASISTQGARAKLFF. CDR3 DNA sequence: TGTGCCAGCATCTCGACCCAGGGGGCTAGGGCAAAACTGTTTTTT.

This clone has a single count. The chain joins TRBV28 to TRBJ1-2; a possible D gene is TRBD1 (5 bases). V was pared by 2 bases and J by 3 bases, with 7 bases between. This CDR3 has 13 amino acids. CDR1 and CDR2 (germline): MDHEN, SYDVKM. The CDR3 coding sequence is TGTGCCAGCAGTTTACCGGGGGACTATGGCTACACCTTC. It specifies CASSLPGDYGYTF.

The chain combines TRBV18 with TRBJ1-6; a weak D match, TRBD1 (5 bases). Germline CDR1 reads KGHSH; CDR2 reads LQKENI. The length of the CDR3 is 19 residues. V lost 3 bases and J lost 0, with 18 bases in between. The CDR3 nucleotides read TGTGCCAGCTCACCGGCAGTCGGGGGAAGGAGCTCCTATAATTCACCCCTCCACTTT. As protein: CASSPAVGGRSSYNSPLHF.

The CDR3: CASSDGGSPYEQYF. In nucleotides, the CDR3 is TGCGCCAGCAGTGATGGAGGTTCCCCCTACGAGCAGTACTTC. J is TRBJ2-7 and V is TRBV10-1, with a tentative D call TRBD2 (5 bases). Trimming took 3 bases from V and 2 from J, leaving 11 bases between them. CDR3 length: 14 amino acids. CDR1 and CDR2 (germline): WNHNN, SYGVQD (reference sequence).

The V gene is TRBV4-1, the J gene TRBJ2-3; TRBD2 agrees at 8 bases. The CDR3 length is 18 residues. J was trimmed by 7 bases and V by 2 bases; bases with no gene match: 17. The germline V gene has CDR1 MGHRA and CDR2 YSYEKL. The CDR3 DNA reads TGCGCCAGCAGCCAACCACTCGGGGGACTAGGTTCTTGGAATACGCAGTATTTT. Translating gives CASSQPLGGLGSWNTQYF.

The chain is built from TRBV7-2 and TRBJ1-5; maybe TRBD1 (5 bases). The CDR3 has 14 amino acids. Deletions cut 1 base from V and 7 bases from J, with 11 bases between. CDR1 and CDR2 from the germline V gene are SGHTA and FQGNSA. As DNA, the CDR3 is TGTGCCAGCAGCTTAGACAATCAGGGACAGCCCCAGCATTTT. Translation: CASSLDNQGQPQHF.

The J gene is TRBJ2-1, the V gene TRBV3-1 (or the pseudogene TRBV3-2); TRBD1 is a possible D gene (5 bases). Trimming removed 0 bases from V and 7 bases from J, with 13 bases in between. This CDR3 region has 15 residues. Per the germline V gene, CDR1 is LGHDT and CDR2 is YNNKEL (reference sequence). The CDR3 loop is CASSQDPQGRNEQFF. DNA of the CDR3: TGTGCCAGCAGCCAAGACCCGCAGGGTAGGAATGAGCAGTTCTTC.

The chain links TRBV5-1 to TRBJ1-1, with D possibly TRBD1 on 6 matching bases. The V end lost 7 bases, the J end lost 8 bases, and 15 bases lay between the germline ends. The CDR3 loop spans 12 amino acids. CDR1 is SGHRS and CDR2 is YFSETQ in the germline V gene. CDR3: CASGRQATEAFF. Here the CDR3 DNA reads TGCGCCAGCGGCCGACAGGCAACCGAAGCTTTCTTT.